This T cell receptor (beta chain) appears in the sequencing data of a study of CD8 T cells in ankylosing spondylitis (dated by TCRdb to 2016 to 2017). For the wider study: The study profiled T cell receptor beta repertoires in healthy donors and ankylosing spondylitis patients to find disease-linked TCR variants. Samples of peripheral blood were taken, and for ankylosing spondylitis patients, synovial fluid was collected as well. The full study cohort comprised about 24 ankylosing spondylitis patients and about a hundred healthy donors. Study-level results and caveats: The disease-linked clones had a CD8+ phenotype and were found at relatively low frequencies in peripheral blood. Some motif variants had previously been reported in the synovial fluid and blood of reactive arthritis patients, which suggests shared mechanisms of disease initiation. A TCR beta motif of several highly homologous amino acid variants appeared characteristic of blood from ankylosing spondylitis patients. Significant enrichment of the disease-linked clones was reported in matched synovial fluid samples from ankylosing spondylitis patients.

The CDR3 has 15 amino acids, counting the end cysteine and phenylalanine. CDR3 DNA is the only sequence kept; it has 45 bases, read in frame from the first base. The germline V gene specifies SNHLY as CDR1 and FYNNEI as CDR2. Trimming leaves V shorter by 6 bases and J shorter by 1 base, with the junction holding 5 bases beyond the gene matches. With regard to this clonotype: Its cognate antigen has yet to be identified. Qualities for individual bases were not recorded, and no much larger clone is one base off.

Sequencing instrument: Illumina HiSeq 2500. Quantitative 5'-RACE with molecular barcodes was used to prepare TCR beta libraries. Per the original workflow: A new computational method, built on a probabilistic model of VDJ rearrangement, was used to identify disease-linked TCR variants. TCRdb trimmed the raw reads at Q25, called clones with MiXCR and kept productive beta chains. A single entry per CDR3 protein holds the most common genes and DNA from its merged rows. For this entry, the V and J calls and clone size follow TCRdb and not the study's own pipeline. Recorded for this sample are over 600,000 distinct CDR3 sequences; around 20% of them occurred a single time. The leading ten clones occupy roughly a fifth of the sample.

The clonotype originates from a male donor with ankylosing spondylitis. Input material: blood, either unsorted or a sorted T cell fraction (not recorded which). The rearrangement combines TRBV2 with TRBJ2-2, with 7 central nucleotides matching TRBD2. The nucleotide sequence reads TGTGCCAGCAGACCCGGGACTATGAACACCGGGGAGCTGTTTTTT. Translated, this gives CASRPGTMNTGELFF.